One and the same sample provided the 4 T cell receptor beta chains below, sequenced in a study of cytomegalovirus exposure and HLA in healthy donors. 13 Jbeta primers and 60 Vbeta primers were used for the PCR. Data came from immunoSEQ multiplex PCR; TCRdb stores just in-frame clones and leaves some out. The data contain roughly 120,000 clones, 55% to 75% of them singletons. Sequenced material: PBMCs. The source is a man under 40 in good health and CMV-seropositive.

This rearrangement joins TRBV19 to TRBJ1-3; weak D call: TRBD1 (5 bases). Germline assignment: CDR1 LNHDA and CDR2 SQIVND (reference sequence). This CDR3 comprises 13 residues. Trimming removed 8 bases from V and 0 bases from J, with 8 bases in between. The CDR3 protein is CASDSSSGNTIYF. CDR3 sequence (DNA): TGTGCCAGTGACAGTTCCTCTGGAAACACCATATATTTT.

The V and J genes are TRBV4-1 and TRBJ2-3, with 9 bases that match TRBD2. The germline V gene encodes CDR1 MGHRA and CDR2 YSYEKL. CDR3 length: 16 residues. After removal of 0 bases from V and 3 bases from J, the junction contained 4 bases not matched to a gene. CDR3: CASSQEASGMTDTQYF. The DNA for the CDR3 is TGCGCCAGCAGCCAAGAGGCTAGCGGGATGACAGATACGCAGTATTTT.

CDR3 in amino acids: CASSVGTGPYNEQFF. The CDR3 region has the DNA TGTGCCAGCAGCGTCGGGACAGGTCCCTACAATGAGCAGTTCTTC. The chain recombines TRBV9 with TRBJ2-1; 8 nucleotides match TRBD1. V was pared by 2 bases and J by 2 bases, with 3 bases of the junction left unmatched. The CDR3 extends over 15 amino acids. Germline V lookup: CDR1 SGDLS, CDR2 YYNGEE.

This clone was seen more than once but under ten times. The CDR3: CASSWGQGHSGNTIYF. In nucleotides, the CDR3 is TGCGCCAGCAGCTGGGGACAGGGTCACTCTGGAAACACCATATATTTT. The J gene is TRBJ1-3, the V gene TRBV5-1, with 9 positions matching TRBD1. V gave up 3 bases and J gave up 0 bases; unmatched junction bases: 4. This CDR3 comprises 16 residues. Germline CDR1 is SGHRS and CDR2 is YFSETQ. Looking up the rest from reference TRBV5-1 and TRBJ1-3 gives the full variable domain: KAGVTQTPRYLIKTRGQQVTLSCSPISGHRSVSWYQQTPGQGLQFLFEYFSETQRNKGNFPGRFSGRQFSNSRSEMNVSTLELGDSALYLCASSWGQGHSGNTIYFGEGSWLTVV.